This T cell receptor (beta chain) was captured by sequencing in a study of regulatory T cells in long-lasting Graves disease. About the research overall: Graves' patients, newly diagnosed, had taken antithyroid drugs under 3 months.

CDR1 is MNHEY and CDR2 is SMNVEV in the germline V gene (reference sequence). This CDR3 has 13 amino acids. The authors built TCR beta libraries using iRepertoire HTBI primers and Arm-PCR of CDR3 regions. Original analysis: Samples jointly harbored 55 to 75 TRBV and 15 or so TRBJ segments. TCRdb analysed the multiplex PCR reads with MiXCR anew, one entry per CDR3 protein. The V and J calls and clone size are TCRdb's, not the authors'. The sample lists 300,000 to 400,000 distinct CDR3 sequences, 15% to 18% occurring once. With regard to this clonotype: A much more abundant neighbour one base away suggests this may be a read error.

Time point specified: newly diagnosed GD, antithyroid drugs for less than 3 months. The TCR library used RNA extracted from PBMCs. The receptor comes from a female donor with Graves disease. The source was peripheral blood mononuclear cells (PBMCs), collected at new diagnosis, from a patient treated with antithyroid drugs. The rearrangement links TRBV27 to TRBJ1-2; D remains unclear. DNA for the CDR3: TGTGGCAGCAGTCTTCGACCTGGCTATGGCTACACCTTC. Protein: CGSSLRPGYGYTF.